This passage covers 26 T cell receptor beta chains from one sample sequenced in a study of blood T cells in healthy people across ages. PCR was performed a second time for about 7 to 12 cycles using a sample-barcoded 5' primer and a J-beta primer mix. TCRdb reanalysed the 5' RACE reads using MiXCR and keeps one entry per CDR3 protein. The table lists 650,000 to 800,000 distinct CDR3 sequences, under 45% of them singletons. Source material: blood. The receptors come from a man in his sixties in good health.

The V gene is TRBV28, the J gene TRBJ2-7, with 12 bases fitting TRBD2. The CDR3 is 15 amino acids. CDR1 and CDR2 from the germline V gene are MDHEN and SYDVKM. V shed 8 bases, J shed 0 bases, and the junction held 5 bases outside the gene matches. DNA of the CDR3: TGTGCCAGCGGATCTAGCGGGAGGGGCTCCTACGAGCAGTACTTC. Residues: CASGSSGRGSYEQYF.

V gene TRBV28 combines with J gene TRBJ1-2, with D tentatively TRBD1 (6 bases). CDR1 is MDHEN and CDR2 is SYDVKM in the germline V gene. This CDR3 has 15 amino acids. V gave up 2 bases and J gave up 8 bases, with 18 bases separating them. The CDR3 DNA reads TGTGCCAGCAGTTTACCACTACAGGGAAGAGGGGGCTACACCTTC. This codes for CASSLPLQGRGGYTF.

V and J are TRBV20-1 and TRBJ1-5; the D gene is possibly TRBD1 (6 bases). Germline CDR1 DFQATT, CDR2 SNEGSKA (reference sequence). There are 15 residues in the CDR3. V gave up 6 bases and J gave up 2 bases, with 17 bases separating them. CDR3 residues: CSALERGAGNQPQHF. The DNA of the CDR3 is TGCAGTGCCCTCGAACGGGGGGCTGGCAATCAGCCCCAGCATTTT.

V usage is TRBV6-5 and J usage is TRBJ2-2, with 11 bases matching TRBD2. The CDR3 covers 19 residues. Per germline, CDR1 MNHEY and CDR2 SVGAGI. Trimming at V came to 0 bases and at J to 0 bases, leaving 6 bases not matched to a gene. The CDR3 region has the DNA TGTGCCAGCAGTTACTCTCTAGCGGGGGGACATACGAACACCGGGGAGCTGTTTTTT. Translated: CASSYSLAGGHTNTGELFF.

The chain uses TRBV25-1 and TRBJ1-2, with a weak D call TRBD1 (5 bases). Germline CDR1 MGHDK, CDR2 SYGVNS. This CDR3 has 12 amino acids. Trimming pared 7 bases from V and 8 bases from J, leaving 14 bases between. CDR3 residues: CASNLDSDGYTF. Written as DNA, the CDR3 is TGTGCCAGCAACCTAGACAGTGACGGCTACACCTTC.

The CDR3 region is CASTRNGLGGYTF. The DNA of the CDR3 is TGTGCCAGCACCCGAAATGGGTTAGGTGGCTACACCTTC. The chain uses TRBV12-3 or TRBV12-4 and TRBJ1-2; the D is unclear. This CDR3 is 13 amino acids long. Trimming removed 7 bases from V and 7 bases from J, with 16 bases in between.

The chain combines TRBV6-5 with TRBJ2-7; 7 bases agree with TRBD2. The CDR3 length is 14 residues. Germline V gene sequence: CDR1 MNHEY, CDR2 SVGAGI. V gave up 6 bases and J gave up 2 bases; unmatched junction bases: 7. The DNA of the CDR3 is TGTGCCAGCAGCCTACAGCGGGAAACCTACGAGCAGTACTTC. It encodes CASSLQRETYEQYF.

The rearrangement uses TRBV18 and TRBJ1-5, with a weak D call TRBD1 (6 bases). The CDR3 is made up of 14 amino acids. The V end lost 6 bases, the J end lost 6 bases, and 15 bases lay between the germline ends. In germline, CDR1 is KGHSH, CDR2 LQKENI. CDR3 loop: CASSHSGEGQPQHF. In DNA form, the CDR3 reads TGTGCCAGCTCCCACTCAGGGGAAGGTCAGCCCCAGCATTTT.

The CDR3 spells CASSLDSYYGYTF. The CDR3 DNA is TGTGCCAGCAGCTTGGACAGCTACTATGGCTACACCTTC. The chain has TRBV7-9 and TRBJ1-2, with D possibly matching TRBD1 (6 bases). Germline-derived CDR1 and CDR2 are SEHNR and FQNEAQ (reference sequence). V lost 3 bases and J 3 bases, leaving 8 bases between the germline ends. This CDR3 spans 13 amino acids.

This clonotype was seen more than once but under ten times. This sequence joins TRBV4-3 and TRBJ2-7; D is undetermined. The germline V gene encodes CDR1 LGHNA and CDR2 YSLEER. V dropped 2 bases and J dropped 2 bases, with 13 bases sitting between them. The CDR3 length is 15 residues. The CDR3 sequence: CASSQNLQGTYEQYF. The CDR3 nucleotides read TGCGCCAGCAGCCAAAACCTACAAGGGACCTACGAGCAGTACTTC.

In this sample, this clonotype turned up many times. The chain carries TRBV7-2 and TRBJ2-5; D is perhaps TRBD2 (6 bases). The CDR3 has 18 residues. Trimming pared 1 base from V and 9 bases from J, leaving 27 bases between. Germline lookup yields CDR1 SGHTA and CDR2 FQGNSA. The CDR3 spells CASSLGAGIGVNKWAQYF. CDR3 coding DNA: TGTGCCAGCAGCTTAGGGGCGGGGATTGGGGTTAATAAGTGGGCCCAGTACTTC.

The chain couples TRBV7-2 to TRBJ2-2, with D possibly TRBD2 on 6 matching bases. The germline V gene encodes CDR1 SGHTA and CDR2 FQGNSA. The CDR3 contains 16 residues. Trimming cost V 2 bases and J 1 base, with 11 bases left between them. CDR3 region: CASSLRGRKNTGELFF. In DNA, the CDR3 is TGTGCCAGCAGCTTAAGAGGGAGGAAGAACACCGGGGAGCTGTTTTTT. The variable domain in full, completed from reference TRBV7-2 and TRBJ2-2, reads GAGVSQSPSNKVTEKGKDVELRCDPISGHTALYWYRQSLGQGLEFLIYFQGNSAPDKSGLPSDRFSAERTGGSVSTLTIQRTQQEDSAVYLCASSLRGRKNTGELFFGEGSRLTVL.

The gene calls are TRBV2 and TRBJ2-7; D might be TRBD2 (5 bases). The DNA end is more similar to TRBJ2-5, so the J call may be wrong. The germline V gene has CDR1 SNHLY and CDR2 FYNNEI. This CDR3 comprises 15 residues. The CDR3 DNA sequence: TGTGCCAGCAGGATAGAGGGCGTCCCGGGCGAGACCCAGTACTTC. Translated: CASRIEGVPGETQYF.

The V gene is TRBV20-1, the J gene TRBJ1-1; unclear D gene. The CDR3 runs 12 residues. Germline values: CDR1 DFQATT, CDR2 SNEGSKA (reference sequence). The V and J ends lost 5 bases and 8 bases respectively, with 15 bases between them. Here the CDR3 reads CSAGYRSREAFF. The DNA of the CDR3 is TGCAGTGCTGGATATAGATCCAGGGAAGCTTTCTTT.

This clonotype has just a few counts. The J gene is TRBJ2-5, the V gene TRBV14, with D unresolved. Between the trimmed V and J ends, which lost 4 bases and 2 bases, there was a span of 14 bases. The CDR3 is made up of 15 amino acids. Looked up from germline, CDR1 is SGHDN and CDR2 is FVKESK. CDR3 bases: TGTGCCAGCAGCCCCCAAACTGAGCGTCAAGAGACCCAGTACTTC. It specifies CASSPQTERQETQYF. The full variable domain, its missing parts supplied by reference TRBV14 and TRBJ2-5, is EAGVTQFPSHSVIEKGQTVTLRCDPISGHDNLYWYRRVMGKEIKFLLHFVKESKQDESGMPNNRFLAERTGGTYSTLKVQPAELEDSGVYFCASSPQTERQETQYFGPGTRLLVL.

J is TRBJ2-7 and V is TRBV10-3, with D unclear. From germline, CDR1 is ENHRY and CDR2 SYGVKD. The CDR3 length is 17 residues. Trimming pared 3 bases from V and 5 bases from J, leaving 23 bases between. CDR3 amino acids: CAISDQQRTFLSHEQYF. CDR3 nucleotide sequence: TGTGCCATCAGTGACCAGCAAAGGACGTTCCTATCTCACGAGCAGTACTTC.

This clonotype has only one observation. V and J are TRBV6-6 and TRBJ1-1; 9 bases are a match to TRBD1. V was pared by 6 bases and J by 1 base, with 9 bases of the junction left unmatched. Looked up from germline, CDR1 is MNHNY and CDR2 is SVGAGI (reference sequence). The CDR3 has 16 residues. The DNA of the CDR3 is TGTGCCAGCAGGACGCCGGGACAGGGTCCGAACACTGAAGCTTTCTTT. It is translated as CASRTPGQGPNTEAFF.

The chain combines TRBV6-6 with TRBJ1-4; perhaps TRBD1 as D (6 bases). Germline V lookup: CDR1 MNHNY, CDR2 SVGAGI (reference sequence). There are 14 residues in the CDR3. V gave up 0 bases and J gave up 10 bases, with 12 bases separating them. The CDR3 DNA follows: TGTGCCAGCAGTTACTCTGGACAGCCTGCAAAACTGTTTTTT. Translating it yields CASSYSGQPAKLFF.

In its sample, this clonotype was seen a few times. CDR3 residues: CASSTGTSGGNTDTQYF. The CDR3 nucleotides read TGTGCCAGCAGTACCGGGACTAGCGGGGGGAACACAGATACGCAGTATTTT. The gene calls are TRBV12-3 or TRBV12-4 and TRBJ2-3; 15 nucleotides agree with TRBD2. The ends lost 5 bases at V and 2 bases at J; junction bases unmatched: 5. This CDR3 has 17 residues.

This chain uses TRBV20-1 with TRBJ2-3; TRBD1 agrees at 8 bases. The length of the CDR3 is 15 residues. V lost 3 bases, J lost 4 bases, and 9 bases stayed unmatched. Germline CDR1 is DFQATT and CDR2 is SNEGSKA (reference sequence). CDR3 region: CSASIGRGLADTQYF. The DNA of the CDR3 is TGCAGTGCTAGTATAGGCAGGGGGCTTGCAGATACGCAGTATTTT.

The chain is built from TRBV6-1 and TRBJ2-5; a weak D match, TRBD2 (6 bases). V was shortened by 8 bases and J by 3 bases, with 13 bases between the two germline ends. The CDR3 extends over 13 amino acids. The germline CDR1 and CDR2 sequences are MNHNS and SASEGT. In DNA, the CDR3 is TGTGCCAGCGATTGGGCTAGCGAAGAGACCCAGTACTTC. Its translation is CASDWASEETQYF.

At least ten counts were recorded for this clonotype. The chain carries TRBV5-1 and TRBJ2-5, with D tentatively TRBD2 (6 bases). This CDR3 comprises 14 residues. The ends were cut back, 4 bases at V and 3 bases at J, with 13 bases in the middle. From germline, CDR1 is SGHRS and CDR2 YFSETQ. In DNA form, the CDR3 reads TGCGCCAGCAGCCCACGTGGAGGGAAAGAGACCCAGTACTTC. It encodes CASSPRGGKETQYF.

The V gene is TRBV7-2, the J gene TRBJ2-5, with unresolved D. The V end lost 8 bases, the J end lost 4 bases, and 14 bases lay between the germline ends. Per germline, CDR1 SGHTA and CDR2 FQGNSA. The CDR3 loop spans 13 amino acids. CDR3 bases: TGTGCCAGCGGTGGAAAGTTGGCAGAGACCCAGTACTTC. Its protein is CASGGKLAETQYF.

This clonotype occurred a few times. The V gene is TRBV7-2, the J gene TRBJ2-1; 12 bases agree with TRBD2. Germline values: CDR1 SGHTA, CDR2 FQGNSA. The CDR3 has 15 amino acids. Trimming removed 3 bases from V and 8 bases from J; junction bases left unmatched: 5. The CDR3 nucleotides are TGTGCCAGCAGCTTTGCTAGCGGGGGGGTTTATGAGCAGTTCTTC. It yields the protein CASSFASGGVYEQFF.

This chain's CDR3 is CATSRPIGVQYF. CDR3 in DNA: TGTGCCACCAGCAGGCCAATCGGGGTCCAGTACTTC. V gene TRBV15 combines with J gene TRBJ2-5, with a possible D match to TRBD2 (5 bases). Per germline, CDR1 LNHNV and CDR2 YYDKDF (reference sequence). The CDR3 consists of 12 residues. Between the trimmed V and J ends, which lost 3 bases and 10 bases, there was a span of 12 bases. Supplemented by reference TRBV15 and TRBJ2-5, the full variable domain reads DAMVIQNPRYQVTQFGKPVTLSCSQTLNHNVMYWYQQKSSQAPKLLFHYYDKDFNNEADTPDNFQSRRPNTSFCFLDIRSPGLGDTAMYLCATSRPIGVQYFGPGTRLLVL.

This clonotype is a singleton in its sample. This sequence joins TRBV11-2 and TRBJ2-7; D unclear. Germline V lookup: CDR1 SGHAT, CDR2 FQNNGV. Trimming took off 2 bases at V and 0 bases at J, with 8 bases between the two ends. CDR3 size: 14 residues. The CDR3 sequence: CASSLSQISYEQYF. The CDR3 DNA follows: TGTGCCAGCAGCTTATCCCAGATCTCCTACGAGCAGTACTTC.